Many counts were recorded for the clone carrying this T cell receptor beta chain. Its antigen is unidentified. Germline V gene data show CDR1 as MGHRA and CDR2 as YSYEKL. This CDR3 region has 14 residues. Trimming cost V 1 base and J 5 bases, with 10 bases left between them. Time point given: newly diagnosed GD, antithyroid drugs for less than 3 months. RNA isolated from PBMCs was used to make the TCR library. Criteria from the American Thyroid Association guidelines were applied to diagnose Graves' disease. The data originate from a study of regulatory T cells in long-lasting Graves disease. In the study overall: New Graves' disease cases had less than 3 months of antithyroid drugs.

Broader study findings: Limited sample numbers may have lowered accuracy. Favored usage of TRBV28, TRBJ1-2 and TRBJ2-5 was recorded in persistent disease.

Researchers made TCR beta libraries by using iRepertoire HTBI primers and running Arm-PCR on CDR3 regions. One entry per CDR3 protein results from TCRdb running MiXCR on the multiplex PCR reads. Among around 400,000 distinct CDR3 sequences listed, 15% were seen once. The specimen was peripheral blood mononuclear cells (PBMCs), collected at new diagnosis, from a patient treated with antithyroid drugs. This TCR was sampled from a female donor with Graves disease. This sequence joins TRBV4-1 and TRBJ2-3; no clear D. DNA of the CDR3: TGCGCCAGCAGCCAAGGATTAGCTTTAGATACGCAGTATTTT. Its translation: CASSQGLALDTQYF.